Below are 15 T cell receptor beta chains sequenced from a single sample in a study of blood T cell repertoires in COVID-19. The assay was immunoSEQ multiplex PCR, and TCRdb's table has in-frame clones only and misses some. The table records roughly 200,000 clones, 84% of them present only once. What was sequenced was peripheral blood. These receptors all come from a man aged 50 or older with active or convalescent COVID-19.

The gene calls are TRBV5-1 and TRBJ1-6, with 10 bases matching TRBD1. V dropped 5 bases and J dropped 5; count of bases not matched to a gene: 7. The CDR3 is 16 residues long. In germline, CDR1 is SGHRS, CDR2 YFSETQ. The CDR3 DNA follows: TGCGCCAGCAGTTGGGCCGGGACAGGGGATAATTCACCCCTCCACTTT. It codes for CASSWAGTGDNSPLHF.

Only one count was recorded for this clone. V is TRBV30 and J is TRBJ2-2, with D perhaps TRBD1 (5 bases). CDR3 length: 13 amino acids. Per the germline V gene, CDR1 is GTSNPN and CDR2 is SVGIG (reference sequence). Trimming removed 1 base from V and 8 bases from J, with 11 bases in between. CDR3 in amino acids: CAWSGQLLGELFF. The CDR3 bases are TGTGCCTGGAGTGGACAGCTTCTTGGGGAGCTGTTTTTT.

This rearrangement joins TRBV27 to TRBJ2-1, with D possibly TRBD1 on 7 matching bases. The CDR3 has 16 residues. Between the trimmed V and J ends, which lost 3 bases and 0 bases, there was a span of 12 bases. Germline V gene sequence: CDR1 MNHEY, CDR2 SMNVEV (reference sequence). In DNA, the CDR3 is TGTGCCAGCAGTTTCGGGGGACAGAGCTCCTACAATGAGCAGTTCTTC. It codes for CASSFGGQSSYNEQFF.

This chain joins TRBV30 and TRBJ2-7, with D possibly being TRBD2 (6 bases). The germline CDR1 and CDR2 sequences are GTSNPN and SVGIG (reference sequence). The length of the CDR3 is 13 residues. Trimming pared 2 bases from V and 5 bases from J, leaving 13 bases between. In DNA form, the CDR3 reads TGTGCCTGGAGTCAGACTAGGGCTGACGAGCAGTACTTC. Translation gives CAWSQTRADEQYF. Drawing the rest from reference TRBV30 and TRBJ2-7, the complete variable domain is SQTIHQWPATLVQPVGSPLSLECTVEGTSNPNLYWYRQAAGRGLQLLFYSVGIGQISSEVPQNLSASRPQDRQFILSSKKLLLSDSGFYLCAWSQTRADEQYFGPGTRLTVT.

The chain couples TRBV5-1 to TRBJ1-4, with 7 bases identical to TRBD1. CDR1 is SGHRS and CDR2 is YFSETQ in the germline V gene. V lost 4 bases to trimming and J lost 8 bases; unmatched junction nucleotides: 5. The length of the CDR3 is 13 residues. The CDR3 bases are TGCGCCAGCAGCCTTGGACAGGTGGAAAAACTGTTTTTT. The encoded protein is CASSLGQVEKLFF.

This rearrangement joins TRBV5-1 to TRBJ1-1; 9 nucleotides agree with TRBD1. The V and J ends lost 4 bases and 2 bases, in that order; junction bases with no gene match: 6. Germline V CDR1 and CDR2: SGHRS, YFSETQ. This CDR3 is built from 15 residues. CDR3 in amino acids: CASSPWTGDNTEAFF. As DNA, the CDR3 is TGCGCCAGCAGCCCATGGACAGGGGATAACACTGAAGCTTTCTTT.

Here the CDR3 reads CASSLGGGADNEQFF. The CDR3 nucleotides are TGTGCCAGCAGCTTGGGCGGGGGGGCCGACAATGAGCAGTTCTTC. This chain joins TRBV5-6 and TRBJ2-1; 9 nucleotides line up with TRBD2. Germline trimming cut 0 bases from V and 5 bases from J; bases unmatched to any gene: 3. The CDR3 spans 15 residues. Germline assignment: CDR1 SGHDT and CDR2 YYEEEE.

The CDR3 DNA reads TGTGCCAGCAAAGACAGGGGTCCCTATGGCTACACCTTC. It encodes CASKDRGPYGYTF. This rearrangement joins TRBV12-3 or TRBV12-4 to TRBJ1-2; 8 bases are a match to TRBD1. The CDR3 contains 13 residues. J was trimmed by 4 bases and V by 7 bases; bases with no gene match: 5.

The chain couples TRBV20-1 to TRBJ1-3; maybe TRBD1 (6 bases). Germline CDR1 DFQATT, CDR2 SNEGSKA (reference sequence). The CDR3 is 11 amino acids. Trimming removed 4 bases at V and 8 bases at J, with 9 bases between. The CDR3 bases are TGCAGTGCTAACAGGGTTGACACCATATATTTT. Its protein product is CSANRVDTIYF.

J is TRBJ1-2 and V is TRBV5-6; 7 nucleotides agree with TRBD1. The CDR3 loop spans 13 amino acids. V shed 4 bases and J 8 bases; nucleotides not matched to a gene: 8. Per the germline V gene, CDR1 is SGHDT and CDR2 is YYEEEE. Written as DNA, the CDR3 is TGTGCCAGCAGCCGAGACAGGGCGAAGGGCTACACCTTC. Protein: CASSRDRAKGYTF.

A few counts support this clone. The CDR3 region has the DNA TGTGCCAGCAGTGACGGACAAAACCTCCATAGCAATCAGCCCCAGCATTTT. Its translation is CASSDGQNLHSNQPQHF. V gene TRBV6-1 combines with J gene TRBJ1-5; D is possibly TRBD1 (5 bases). CDR1 and CDR2 (germline): MNHNS, SASEGT. Trimming left V 3 bases short and J 0 bases short, with 15 bases between. This CDR3 has 17 amino acids.

The CDR3 here is CASRDRGGTGELFF. DNA for the CDR3: TGTGCCAGCAGGGACAGAGGGGGCACCGGGGAGCTGTTTTTT. The chain employs TRBV27 and TRBJ2-2; tentatively, D is TRBD1 (6 bases). V lost 6 bases and J 4 bases, leaving 12 bases between the germline ends. Germline loops: CDR1 MNHEY, CDR2 SMNVEV (reference sequence). This CDR3 comprises 14 residues.

The rearrangement links TRBV10-3 to TRBJ2-1, with 8 bases lining up with TRBD2. Trimming cost V 6 bases and J 8 bases; bases outside gene matches: 9. CDR3 length: 14 amino acids. From germline, CDR1 is ENHRY and CDR2 SYGVKD. The DNA of the CDR3 is TGTGCCATCAGGGGGGATGCGGGAGGCGATGAGCAGTTCTTC. Its translation is CAIRGDAGGDEQFF.

This clone was picked up a small number of times. V gene TRBV7-3 combines with J gene TRBJ2-3; the D gene is possibly TRBD2 (5 bases). The CDR3 length is 14 residues. V was pared by 0 bases and J by 6 bases, with 10 bases between. In germline, CDR1 is SGHTA, CDR2 FQGTGA. The CDR3 region has the DNA TGTGCCAGCAGCTTAACGGGGAAGCGGGATACGCAGTATTTT. This gives the protein CASSLTGKRDTQYF. Based on the CDR3 plus reference TRBV7-3 and TRBJ2-3, the full variable domain is GAGVSQTPSNKVTEKGKYVELRCDPISGHTALYWYRQSLGQGPEFLIYFQGTGAADDSGLPNDRFFAVRPEGSVSTLKIQRTERGDSAVYLCASSLTGKRDTQYFGPGTRLTVL.

This clone was observed a handful of times. The chain has TRBV2 and TRBJ2-6; D possibly corresponds to TRBD2 (5 bases). This CDR3 comprises 15 residues. V was cut by 5 bases and J by 0 bases, with 8 bases left in between. CDR1 and CDR2 (germline): SNHLY, FYNNEI. CDR3 residues: CASSSGYSGANVLTF. The CDR3 DNA sequence: TGTGCCAGCAGTTCGGGGTACTCTGGGGCCAACGTCCTGACTTTC.